The rows below give T cell receptor beta chains drawn from one sample of a study of shared clonotypes between healthy human individuals. The protocol was immunoSEQ multiplex PCR, while the TCRdb copy is restricted to in-frame clones and leaves out a portion. The repertoire holds some 680,000 clones, with 55% to 85% as singletons. Sequencing input: memory CD4+ T cells sorted from blood. The receptors shown here come from a woman between 25 and 40 years old in good health. Both conserved end residues are part of each CDR3. Each record gives: D gene, V gene, CDR3 protein. D genes are given only for firm matches.

>-|TRBV7-9
CASSREWGHEAFF
>TRBD2|TRBV27
CASSPSSREGYNEQFF
>-|TRBV19
CASSNFIPAPYNEQFF
>-|TRBV30
CAWSVGPYEQYF
>TRBD1|TRBV6-5
CASSPGTGSTEAFF
>-|TRBV23-1
CASSQSSRVPLNRSSTDTQYF
>-|TRBV19
CASSPQMRGVDEQYF
>-|TRBV15
CATSSPRQGPYYGYTF
>-|TRBV5-1
CASSMDGNEKLFF
>-|TRBV14
CASSQDIKSSGNTIYF
>TRBD2|TRBV9
CASSFGVTAGAETQYF
>-|TRBV27
CASSKERSYEQYF
>TRBD1|TRBV30
CAWSYLWTGDTEAFF
>TRBD2|TRBV14
CASSQGLAGVETQYF
>-|TRBV7-2
CASSSDQGNIQYF
>-|TRBV7-8
CASSLAGPLSYEQYF
>TRBD1|TRBV11-2
CASSVDRESIQYF
>-|TRBV28
CASRRGPSSVRELFF
>-|TRBV28
CASSKRDFYNEQFF
>TRBD2|TRBV6-5
CASSYNLAGDHEQYF
>-|TRBV6-6
CASSTQDRGRETQYF
>-|TRBV25-1
CASRTDIPNEQYF
>TRBD1|TRBV29-1
CSVRTGGNQPQHF
>TRBD1|TRBV29-1
CSVETAGGYGYTF